Following are 14 T cell receptor beta chains from one sample sequenced in a study of cytomegalovirus exposure and HLA in healthy donors (dated by TCRdb to the late 2010s). The library relied on the immunoSEQ multiplex PCR assay. The multiplex PCR relied on a mix of 60 forward primers for TCR Vbeta segments and 13 reverse primers for TCR Jbeta segments. In its TCRdb copy, this immuneACCESS table keeps in-frame sequences only and misses some clones. Where compared with another copy, unresolved V genes explain less than half of these, and the others have no known cause. Recorded for this sample are 50,000 to 70,000 clones; over 75% of them occurred a single time. The ten biggest clones cover around 5.9% of the sample. The sample taken for sequencing was PBMCs. The receptors stem from a male donor in good health and CMV-seronegative.

The genes are TRBV29-1 and TRBJ2-5; 9 bases align to TRBD1. The CDR3 consists of 13 residues. Per the germline V gene, CDR1 is SQVTM and CDR2 is ANQGSEA. J was trimmed by 2 bases and V by 7 bases; bases with no gene match: 5. This CDR3 reads CSARDRVQETQYF. The DNA of the CDR3 is TGCAGCGCCCGGGACAGGGTTCAAGAGACCCAGTACTTC.

This clone has a single count. This rearrangement joins TRBV6-4 to TRBJ2-1; 11 nucleotides line up with TRBD2. The germline V gene encodes CDR1 MRHNA and CDR2 SNTAGT. The CDR3 sequence is 19 residues long. V dropped 6 bases and J dropped 8; count of bases not matched to a gene: 21. Here the CDR3 reads CASSALLPLAGGPEDEQFF. The CDR3, as DNA: TGTGCCAGCAGCGCCCTATTACCATTAGCGGGGGGGCCGGAAGATGAGCAGTTCTTC.

This rearrangement joins TRBV15 to TRBJ1-2; 7 nucleotides line up with TRBD1. The CDR3 is 15 amino acids. In germline, CDR1 is LNHNV, CDR2 YYDKDF (reference sequence). V lost 3 bases, J lost 0 bases, and 4 bases stayed unmatched. The CDR3 sequence: CATSSNRGANYGYTF. In DNA form, the CDR3 reads TGTGCCACCAGCAGCAACAGGGGAGCTAACTATGGCTACACCTTC.

The table lists this clone with a count of one. The V call is TRBV13, the J call TRBJ1-3; 8 positions match TRBD1. Germline V lookup: CDR1 PRHDT, CDR2 FYEKMQ (reference sequence). This CDR3 contains 15 residues. With 3 bases clipped from V and 5 bases from J, the junction kept 6 bases outside the gene matches. CDR3 residues: CASSFWGTGRNTIYF. CDR3 DNA sequence: TGTGCCAGCAGCTTCTGGGGGACAGGCCGAAACACCATATATTTT.

The chain uses TRBV2 and TRBJ1-3; tentatively, D is TRBD1 (5 bases). Trimming stripped 4 bases from V and 8 bases from J, with 15 bases between. This CDR3 has 14 amino acids. The germline V gene encodes CDR1 SNHLY and CDR2 FYNNEI. DNA for the CDR3: TGTGCCAGCAGTGGAAACGGGGGGAGACACACCATATATTTT. This codes for CASSGNGGRHTIYF.

This rearrangement joins TRBV6-5 to TRBJ1-5, with 7 nucleotides matching TRBD1. The CDR3 has 15 amino acids. CDR1 MNHEY and CDR2 SVGAGI come from the germline V gene. Losses at the gene ends were 0 bases for V and 5 bases for J; bases not matched to a gene: 4. The CDR3 reads CASSYSRDSDQPQHF. The CDR3 DNA is TGTGCCAGCAGTTACTCAAGGGACAGCGATCAGCCCCAGCATTTT.

The rearrangement links TRBV11-2 to TRBJ1-4, with 7 bases lining up with TRBD1. The CDR3 spans 14 residues. Germline CDR1 SGHAT, CDR2 FQNNGV. The V gene end was trimmed by 5 bases and the J gene end by 5 bases; junction bases not matched to a gene: 5. CDR3 protein: CASSPPGQNEKLFF. CDR3 in DNA: TGTGCCAGCAGCCCTCCGGGACAGAATGAAAAACTGTTTTTT.

CDR3 bases: TGCGCCAGCAGCCAATTTCAGGGGGCAGATGGCTACACCTTC. Encoded protein: CASSQFQGADGYTF. The J gene is TRBJ1-2, the V gene TRBV4-3; TRBD1 aligns across 8 bases. Germline V gives CDR1 LGHNA, CDR2 YSLEER. This CDR3 is 14 amino acids long. Trimming cost V 2 bases and J 6 bases; bases outside gene matches: 5.

The chain employs TRBV30 and TRBJ1-2; D gene uncertain. Germline assignment: CDR1 GTSNPN and CDR2 SVGIG (reference sequence). The V end was cut by 0 bases, the J end by 4 bases, with 3 bases between. This CDR3 is 11 amino acids long. The CDR3 region is CAWSVLYGYTF. The CDR3 DNA reads as TGTGCCTGGAGTGTCCTCTATGGCTACACCTTC.

The CDR3 protein is CASSSEEPQHF. In DNA, the CDR3 is TGTGCCAGCAGTTCCGAGGAGCCCCAGCATTTT. The chain employs TRBV6-6 and TRBJ1-5; D unresolved. The length of the CDR3 is 11 residues. Trimming shortened V by 4 bases and J by 8 bases, and 6 bases separated the two germline ends. Germline V gene lookup returns CDR1 MNHNY and CDR2 SVGAGI (reference sequence).

This chain uses TRBV19 with TRBJ1-2; the D gene is possibly TRBD1 (6 bases). In germline, CDR1 is LNHDA, CDR2 SQIVND (reference sequence). The germline V and J ends were trimmed by 6 bases and 0 bases, with 17 bases remaining between them. The CDR3 is 16 amino acids. The CDR3 DNA is TGTGCCAGTAGACCGACAGGAGAGATTGCTAACTATGGCTACACCTTC. As protein: CASRPTGEIANYGYTF.

The chain couples TRBV11-2 to TRBJ2-7; 7 bases agree with TRBD1. Trimming cost V 1 base and J 2 bases; bases outside gene matches: 2. The CDR3 length is 14 residues. From germline, CDR1 is SGHAT and CDR2 FQNNGV. The CDR3 nucleotides read TGTGCCAGCAGCTTAGGGCAGGGGGCCTACGAGCAGTACTTC. It specifies CASSLGQGAYEQYF.

A single count supports this clone. The chain couples TRBV15 to TRBJ2-2; 8 bases line up with TRBD2. The CDR3 covers 16 residues. Germline V gene lookup returns CDR1 LNHNV and CDR2 YYDKDF (reference sequence). V trimming: 3 bases; J trimming: 1 base; junction bases outside the gene matches: 4. The CDR3 bases are TGTGCCACCAGCAGTACCCTAGCGGGGAACACCGGGGAGCTGTTTTTT. This codes for CATSSTLAGNTGELFF.

The chain links TRBV10-3 to TRBJ2-5, with TRBD2 matching 8 bases. V trimming: 0 bases; J trimming: 4 bases; junction bases outside the gene matches: 1. Per the germline V gene, CDR1 is ENHRY and CDR2 is SYGVKD. The CDR3 is made up of 14 amino acids. The CDR3 loop is CAISESAGGETQYF. The CDR3 DNA follows: TGTGCCATCAGTGAGTCTGCGGGGGGAGAGACCCAGTACTTC.